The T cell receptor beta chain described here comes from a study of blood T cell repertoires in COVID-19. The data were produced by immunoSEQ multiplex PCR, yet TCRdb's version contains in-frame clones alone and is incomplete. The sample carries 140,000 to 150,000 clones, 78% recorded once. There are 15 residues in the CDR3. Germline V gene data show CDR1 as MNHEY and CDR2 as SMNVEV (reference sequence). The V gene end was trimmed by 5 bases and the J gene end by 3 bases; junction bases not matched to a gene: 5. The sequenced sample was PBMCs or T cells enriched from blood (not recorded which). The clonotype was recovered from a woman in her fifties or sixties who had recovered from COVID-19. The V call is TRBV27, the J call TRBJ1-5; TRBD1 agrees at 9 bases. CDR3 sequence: CASSPGTGYNQPQHF. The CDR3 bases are TGTGCCAGCAGTCCCGGGACAGGGTACAATCAGCCCCAGCATTTT.